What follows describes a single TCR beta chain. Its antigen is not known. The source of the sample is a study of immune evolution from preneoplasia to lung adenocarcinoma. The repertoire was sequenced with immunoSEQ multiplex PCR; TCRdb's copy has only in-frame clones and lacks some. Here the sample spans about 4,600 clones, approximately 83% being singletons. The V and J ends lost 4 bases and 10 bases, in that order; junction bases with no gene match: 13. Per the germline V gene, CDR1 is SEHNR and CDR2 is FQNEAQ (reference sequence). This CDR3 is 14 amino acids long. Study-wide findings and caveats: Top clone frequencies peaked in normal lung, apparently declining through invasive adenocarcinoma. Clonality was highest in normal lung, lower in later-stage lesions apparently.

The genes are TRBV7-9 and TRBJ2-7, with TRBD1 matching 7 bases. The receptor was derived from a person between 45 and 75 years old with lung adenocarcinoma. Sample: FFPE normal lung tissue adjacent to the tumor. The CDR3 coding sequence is TGTGCCAGCAGCTCCGAGGGACAGCCCCATTCCCAGTACTTC. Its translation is CASSSEGQPHSQYF.